This T cell receptor (beta chain) was found in a study of shared clonotypes between healthy human individuals. Across the study: Three CD4 naive, three CD4 memory, two CD8 naive and one CD8 memory plate were used per donor. Study-wide points: Larger richness was generally estimated for naive than memory subsets.

For this clone: Its antigen is still unknown.

Trimming removed 1 base at V and 3 bases at J, with 7 bases between. CDR3 length: 14 residues. CDR1 SGHTA and CDR2 FQGTGA come from the germline V gene. Several immunoSEQ plates received, in even portions, the genomic DNA of each subset. Assay: immunoSEQ multiplex PCR; the TCRdb copy retains only in-frame clones and omits some. The table has a few million clones, about 92% seen once. All donors qualified as healthy HIV-negative adults and had experienced no recent acute infections or vaccinations. The chain joins TRBV7-3 to TRBJ2-1, with D unresolved. The sequenced sample was naive CD4+ T cells from PBMCs. Subset indicated: CD45RA+ positively selected. The receptor was isolated from a man between 18 and 35 years old in good health. Some clones in this sample may be carry-over from other donors' samples. This CDR3 is CASSLSVVYNEQFF. CDR3 bases: TGTGCCAGCAGCTTAAGCGTGGTCTACAATGAGCAGTTCTTC.